These 8 T cell receptor beta chains were all obtained from the same sample, sequenced in a study of T-cell memory formation after mild COVID-19 (dated by TCRdb to about 2021). Library generation was performed with 5' RACE. Instrument on record: Illumina NovaSeq 6000. The raw public reads went through TCRdb reprocessing: fastp at Q25, MiXCR clone calling, in-frame beta chains kept. Every CDR3 protein is listed once, alongside the most common genes and DNA of its rows. The table for this sample lists more than 300,000 distinct CDR3 sequences; less than 25% of them were counted only once. The top ten constitute about 21% of the sample. The sample consisted of PBMCs or a T cell subset sorted from them (not recorded which). The source of these receptors is a man aged 18 to 35 who had mild COVID-19 (a few samples of this study predate the infection). The sample titles of this study are shuffled in the database, so cell type and time point are left out; the donor was told from shared clones.

The chain has TRBV9 and TRBJ1-6, with 9 bases matching TRBD1. The CDR3 covers 15 residues. CDR1 and CDR2 from the germline V gene are SGDLS and YYNGEE. The V and J ends lost 0 bases and 10 bases, in that order; junction bases with no gene match: 5. The CDR3 bases are TGTGCCAGCAGCGTAGGAGGGGACAGGGTGTCACCCCTCCACTTT. Amino acids: CASSVGGDRVSPLHF.

This clonotype was recorded a few times. The chain combines TRBV7-9 with TRBJ2-1; a weak D match, TRBD1 (8 bases). Germline CDR1 is SEHNR and CDR2 is FQNEAQ (reference sequence). CDR3 size: 19 residues. V was trimmed by 0 bases and J by 4 bases, leaving 22 bases between them. As DNA, the CDR3 is TGTGCCAGCAGCTTAGCTGAGGGAGGGTTCCGGGACAGGTACAATGAGCAGTTCTTC. It translates to CASSLAEGGFRDRYNEQFF.

The gene calls are TRBV18 and TRBJ2-3; a weak D match, TRBD1 (6 bases). This CDR3 is built from 16 residues. V was pared by 1 base and J by 2 bases, with 13 bases between. CDR1 is KGHSH, CDR2 LQKENI, per germline. The CDR3 sequence is CASSPRKGGNTDTQYF. The CDR3 DNA is TGTGCCAGCTCACCACGGAAAGGGGGTAACACAGATACGCAGTATTTT.

V is TRBV11-1 and J is TRBJ2-7, with D tentatively TRBD1 (5 bases). V was trimmed by 5 bases and J by 0 bases, leaving 11 bases between them. The CDR3 loop spans 14 amino acids. The germline gives CDR1 SGHAT, CDR2 FQDESV (reference sequence). In DNA, the CDR3 is TGTGCCAGCAGCCCTCAGACAGCCTCCTACGAGCAGTACTTC. Amino acid sequence: CASSPQTASYEQYF.

The table lists this clonotype with a count of one. The chain carries TRBV7-2 and TRBJ1-3, with 9 bases matching TRBD1. Germline trimming cut 1 base from V and 4 bases from J; bases unmatched to any gene: 2. CDR1 and CDR2 (germline): SGHTA, FQGNSA. There are 15 residues in the CDR3. The CDR3 protein is CASSLGGQGGNTIYF. The CDR3 region has the DNA TGTGCCAGCAGCTTAGGGGGACAGGGAGGAAACACCATATATTTT.

This clonotype has just a few counts. The V call is TRBV12-3 or TRBV12-4, the J call TRBJ2-7; the D gene is possibly TRBD2 (5 bases). The CDR3 extends over 11 amino acids. V lost 9 bases and J lost 6, with 12 bases in between. The CDR3 spells CASSRGSEQYV. In DNA, the CDR3 is TGTGCCAGTTCACGGGGTTCCGAGCAGTACGTC.

This chain joins TRBV12-3 or TRBV12-4 and TRBJ2-7, with a tentative D call TRBD2 (6 bases). V lost 6 bases, J lost 7 bases, and 16 bases lay in between. CDR3 length equals 13 residues. CDR3 sequence (DNA): TGTGCCAGCAGCCCCTCCGCGGGATTTGAGCAGTACTTC. It codes for CASSPSAGFEQYF.

This clonotype has more than one count but fewer than ten. The chain uses TRBV6-5 and TRBJ2-6; maybe TRBD2 (5 bases). Germline CDR1 and CDR2: MNHEY and SVGAGI. Trimming removed 5 bases at V and 0 bases at J, with 5 bases between. This CDR3 contains 14 residues. The CDR3, as DNA: TGTGCCAGCAGTGGGAGCTCTGGGGCCAACGTCCTGACTTTC. This codes for CASSGSSGANVLTF.